This is a list of T cell receptor beta chains from one sample in a study of blood T cells in healthy people across ages. Each CDR3 protein gets one entry after TCRdb re-called the 5' RACE reads with MiXCR. Of 650,000 to 950,000 distinct CDR3 sequences in the sample, 40% to 50% were seen once. Sequenced input: blood. All receptors come from a man aged 60 to 69 in good health. Both conserved end residues are part of each CDR3. A D gene is named only where the DNA matches it firmly. Expanded clones get a size class; other rows say once, few or many, or leave the size out.

abundance,d_gene,j_gene,v_gene,CDR3nt,CDR3aa
NA,TRBD2,TRBJ2-5,TRBV7-9,TGTGCCAGCAGCCAGGCCCCTAGCGGGGGGTCTCAAGAGACCCAGTACTTC,CASSQAPSGGSQETQYF
NA,TRBD2,TRBJ2-1,TRBV6-2/TRBV6-3,TGTGCCAGCAGCTTACTAGCGAAGGGGAGGAATGAGCAGTTCTTC,CASSLLAKGRNEQFF
NA,TRBD2,TRBJ2-7,TRBV12-3/TRBV12-4,TGTGCCAGCGGGAGGGGCAGAGAAAGCTCCTACGAGCAGTACTTC,CASGRGRESSYEQYF
few,TRBD1,TRBJ2-1,TRBV20-1,TGCAGTGCTAAGACAGGGGGCAAATACAATGAGCAGTTCTTC,CSAKTGGKYNEQFF
NA,TRBD1,TRBJ2-3,TRBV9,TGTGCCAGCAGCGGGACAGGGACGGCCGAAACGCAGTATTTT,CASSGTGTAETQYF
few,NA,TRBJ2-7,TRBV9,TGTGCCAGCAGCGTAGCTCCAGCGGCCTACGAGCAGTACTTC,CASSVAPAAYEQYF
NA,TRBD1,TRBJ2-5,TRBV12-3/TRBV12-4,TGTGCCAGCACTACTAGGACAGGTGGGAATGAGCAGTACTTC,CASTTRTGGNEQYF
once,NA,TRBJ2-1,TRBV4-1,TGCGCCAGCAGCCAAGATACCCCCTTTCGTGGGGGGACCGGTAATGAGCAGTTCTTC,CASSQDTPFRGGTGNEQFF
NA,NA,TRBJ2-6,TRBV7-9,TGTGCCAGCACCCCGGCCTCTGGGGCCAACGTCCTGACTTTC,CASTPASGANVLTF
NA,TRBD2,TRBJ2-1,TRBV20-1,TGCAGTGCTCGGACTAGCGGGACTAATGAGCAGTTCTTC,CSARTSGTNEQFF
NA,NA,TRBJ1-2,TRBV12-3/TRBV12-4,TGTGCCAGCAGTTTCTCGACGGAAGCTAACTATGGCTACACCTTC,CASSFSTEANYGYTF
few,NA,TRBJ2-7,TRBV12-3/TRBV12-4,TGTGCCAGCAGTTTAAGGGGACGAGCGTACTTC,CASSLRGRAYF
NA,TRBD1,TRBJ1-1,TRBV6-6,TGTGCCAGCAATTCCCAGGGGGCGGAAGATGGGTACACTGAAGCTTTCTTT,CASNSQGAEDGYTEAFF
few,NA,TRBJ2-4,TRBV12-3/TRBV12-4,TGTGCCAGCAAACCAACCGGACCCCTCCGGGAGCAGTACTTC,CASKPTGPLREQYF
NA,NA,TRBJ1-1,TRBV4-3,TGCGCCAGCAGCCGGGGCAGGGAGGTAACTGAAGCTTTCTTT,CASSRGREVTEAFF
NA,NA,TRBJ1-5,TRBV12-3/TRBV12-4,TGTGCCAGCAGTTTAAGCTTGCGGGCCAATCAGCCCCAGCATTTT,CASSLSLRANQPQHF
many,NA,TRBJ2-7,TRBV5-5,TGTGCCAGCAGCTTTGATTTGGGCGCCTACGAGCAGTACTTC,CASSFDLGAYEQYF
NA,TRBD1,TRBJ2-3,TRBV14,TGTGCCAGCAGCCAATTTTACAGGGGGCGAGGCACAGATACGCAGTATTTT,CASSQFYRGRGTDTQYF
NA,TRBD2,TRBJ2-1,TRBV20-1,TGCAGTGCCCTTGGACTAGCGGGTGGCAATGAGCAGTTCTTC,CSALGLAGGNEQFF
NA,NA,TRBJ2-7,TRBV25-1,TGTGCCAGCAGTGATGAGGGGACGGGTGTGTACGAGCAGTACTTC,CASSDEGTGVYEQYF
NA,NA,TRBJ1-4,TRBV16,TGTGCCAGCAGCCAATGGGGAGCCGACCGTGAAAAACTGTTTTTT,CASSQWGADREKLFF
few,NA,TRBJ2-5,TRBV20-1,TGCAGTGCTGGGTTTGCGCGGGAGACCCAGTACTTC,CSAGFARETQYF
few,NA,TRBJ1-1,TRBV29-1,TGCAGCGTTGAGAACAGGGCGGTGAACACTGAAGCTTTCTTT,CSVENRAVNTEAFF
many,TRBD1,TRBJ1-2,TRBV6-2/TRBV6-3,TGTGCCAGCAGCAGCCCGGACAGGATAAGTGGCTACACCTTC,CASSSPDRISGYTF
few,TRBD1,TRBJ2-5,TRBV5-1,TGCGCCAGCAGCGGGGGGACAGGGCATGAGACCCAGTACTTC,CASSGGTGHETQYF
NA,NA,TRBJ2-3,TRBV14,TGTGCCAGCAGCCAAGATTGGGGCACAGATACGCAGTATTTT,CASSQDWGTDTQYF
once,TRBD1,TRBJ1-1,TRBV28,TGTGCCAGCAGTTTCGCGGGACAGGGGGCATTGAACACTGAAGCTTTCTTT,CASSFAGQGALNTEAFF
NA,NA,TRBJ1-6,TRBV6-1,TGTGCCAGCAGTGAAGCGGTGGGGATCTCCTATAATTCACCCCTCCACTTT,CASSEAVGISYNSPLHF
few,NA,TRBJ1-6,TRBV20-1,TGCAGTGCTGATAGTGTCGGTTCTTCACCCCTCCACTTT,CSADSVGSSPLHF
few,NA,TRBJ2-7,TRBV15,TGTGCCACCAGCCGAGGGCCGGGACTCTCCTACGAGCAGTACTTC,CATSRGPGLSYEQYF
few,NA,TRBJ1-5,TRBV7-2,TGTGCCAGCAGCTTAGTAAGGGGCCCTCAGCCCCAGCATTTT,CASSLVRGPQPQHF
few,NA,TRBJ2-7,TRBV29-1,TGCAGCGGAAAGGACAGCTCATTATACAATGAGCAGTACTTC,CSGKDSSLYNEQYF
NA,TRBD2,TRBJ2-3,TRBV7-9,TGTGCCAGCAGCTTAGGGGTAGTGGGACTAGCGGCTAGCACAGATACGCAGTATTTT,CASSLGVVGLAASTDTQYF
NA,NA,TRBJ1-1,TRBV6-5,TGTGCCAGCAGTTTCGACCACACTGAAGCTTTCTTT,CASSFDHTEAFF
few,NA,TRBJ2-5,TRBV18,TGTGCCAGCTCACCAAGGCAGGGGAATCAAGAGACCCAGTACTTC,CASSPRQGNQETQYF
NA,NA,TRBJ1-5,TRBV20-1,TGCAGTGCGGGGGGAAGGGAGAATCAGCCCCAGCATTTT,CSAGGRENQPQHF
NA,NA,TRBJ2-7,TRBV7-2,TGTGCCAGCAGCTTAGCGCACGGGTTCGGAGCCTACGAGCAGTACTTC,CASSLAHGFGAYEQYF
few,TRBD2,TRBJ2-5,TRBV29-1,TGCAGCGTTGAAACCAGCGGACTAGCGGGGGGGCCGGGAGTGTATGAGACCCAGTACTTC,CSVETSGLAGGPGVYETQYF
many,NA,TRBJ2-7,TRBV29-1,TGCAGCGTTGAAGGCCAGAACTACGAGCAGTACTTC,CSVEGQNYEQYF
NA,NA,TRBJ1-5,TRBV3-1,TGTGCCAGCAGCCTACATAATCAGCCCCAGCATTTT,CASSLHNQPQHF
once,NA,TRBJ1-1,TRBV25-1,TGTGCCAGCAGTGGAACAGGGAAAGCTTTCTTT,CASSGTGKAFF
few,TRBD1,TRBJ2-3,TRBV29-1,TGCAGCGTGGAGACAGGGGGGACAGATACGCAGTATTTT,CSVETGGTDTQYF
NA,TRBD2,TRBJ2-3,TRBV2,TGTGCCAGCAGTGCGGGGACTAGCGGGGGCCAGCCCCCCACAGATACGCAGTATTTT,CASSAGTSGGQPPTDTQYF
NA,NA,TRBJ1-1,TRBV30,TGTGCCTGGAGTGTAGCGGCGAGGAACACTGAAGCTTTCTTT,CAWSVAARNTEAFF
few,NA,TRBJ2-3,TRBV29-1,TGCAGCGCCCGCCGGGAGACCCTCGCAGATACGCAGTATTTT,CSARRETLADTQYF
NA,TRBD1,TRBJ1-6,TRBV28,TGTGCCAGCAGTTCCCCTACAGGGGACTATAATTCACCCCTCCACTTT,CASSSPTGDYNSPLHF
NA,NA,TRBJ2-1,TRBV7-2,TGTGCCAGCAGCACAACCAATCCCAATGAGCAGTTCTTC,CASSTTNPNEQFF
few,TRBD1,TRBJ2-7,TRBV20-1,TGCAGTGCTAGTAGGTACGGGACAGGGAAATCCTACGAGCAGTACTTC,CSASRYGTGKSYEQYF
NA,NA,TRBJ1-6,TRBV6-5,TGTGCCAGCAGTTACGTCCGGGAGTCTAATTCACCCCTCCACTTT,CASSYVRESNSPLHF
NA,NA,TRBJ1-5,TRBV15,TGTGCCGCCAGAAACCCTTGGACGGGTCCGGGGCAGCCCCAGCATTTT,CAARNPWTGPGQPQHF